The clone carrying this TCR beta chain was recorded at least ten times. The antigen is unknown. TCRdb re-called the multiplex PCR reads with MiXCR, one entry per CDR3 protein. The data contain around 130,000 distinct CDR3 sequences, around 21% of them singletons. This specimen comes from a study of breast tumors, draining lymph nodes, adjacent tissues. V dropped 4 bases and J dropped 4; count of bases not matched to a gene: 3. Germline CDR1 SGHTA, CDR2 FQGNSA. The CDR3 spans 15 residues. The lymph nodes were axillary draining lymph nodes from breast cancer patients. Study-wide findings and caveats: The lymph node origin of tumor T cells was framed as consistent with a hypothesis, not demonstrated. Tumor and nontumor repertoires were significantly more similar in luminal-like than in basal-like breast cancer.

Sequencing was carried out using axillary lymph node tissue. This rearrangement joins TRBV7-2 to TRBJ2-3; 12 nucleotides match TRBD2. This receptor was taken from a female donor with breast cancer. Some clones in this sample may be carry-over from other donors' samples. CDR3 amino acids: CASSSSGRGADTQYF. In nucleotides, the CDR3 is TGTGCCAGCAGCTCTAGCGGGAGGGGGGCAGATACGCAGTATTTT. Complete variable domain (other parts from reference TRBV7-2 and TRBJ2-3): GAGVSQSPSNKVTEKGKDVELRCDPISGHTALYWYRQSLGQGLEFLIYFQGNSAPDKSGLPSDRFSAERTGGSVSTLTIQRTQQEDSAVYLCASSSSGRGADTQYFGPGTRLTVL.